Shown below are 5 T cell receptor beta chains from a single sample sequenced in a study of blood T cells in healthy people across ages. Alongside a J-beta primer mix, a sample-barcoded 5' primer served in a second PCR lasting roughly 7 to 12 cycles. TCRdb reprocessed the 5' RACE reads via MiXCR and lists one record per CDR3 protein. The repertoire holds roughly 700,000 distinct CDR3 sequences, about half seen once, with 30% to 40% in the top ten. Sequencing used blood. These TCRs come from a woman aged 60-70 years in good health.

The V and J genes are TRBV12-3 or TRBV12-4 and TRBJ2-2, with D perhaps TRBD2 (6 bases). The CDR3 contains 13 residues. V was pared by 10 bases and J by 3 bases, with 12 bases between. The CDR3 bases are TGTGCCATTCCTCGGGAGTACACCGGGGAGCTGTTTTTT. Translation: CAIPREYTGELFF.

The V and J genes are TRBV21-1 and TRBJ2-4; the table calls TRBD1, which could not be checked here. The end of the DNA aligns better with TRBJ2-7, so the J call may be wrong. TRBV21-1 has pseudogene status. The CDR3 length is 14 residues. CDR3 sequence reads: CASPDRGKLYEQYF. The DNA of the CDR3 is TGTGCCAGCCCGGACAGGGGAAAGCTGTACGAGCAGTACTTC.

Only a few counts were recorded for this clonotype. V usage is TRBV12-3 or TRBV12-4 and J usage is TRBJ2-6, with a possible D match to TRBD1 (6 bases). The CDR3 has 17 amino acids. V was cut by 0 bases and J by 0 bases, with 9 bases left in between. DNA of the CDR3: TGTGCCAGCAGTTTAGCGGGGGCCACCTCTGGGGCCAACGTCCTGACTTTC. This encodes CASSLAGATSGANVLTF.

There are many counts of this clonotype. J is TRBJ1-1 and V is TRBV29-1, with D perhaps matching TRBD1 (6 bases). V was cut by 5 bases and J by 0 bases, with 16 bases left in between. Per germline, CDR1 SQVTM and CDR2 ANQGSEA. The CDR3 loop spans 15 amino acids. CDR3 nucleotide sequence: TGCAGCGTTTCCCCGGGGCAGGGGATGAACACTGAAGCTTTCTTT. Residues: CSVSPGQGMNTEAFF.

This chain joins TRBV29-1 and TRBJ2-7; D possibly uses TRBD1 or TRBD2 (6 bases each). With 4 bases removed from V and 2 bases from J, the gap between germline ends came to 15 bases. The CDR3 contains 14 residues. Germline V gives CDR1 SQVTM, CDR2 ANQGSEA. The CDR3 sequence: CSVGFGRGAYEQYF. The CDR3 DNA sequence: TGCAGCGTTGGTTTTGGAAGGGGGGCCTACGAGCAGTACTTC.